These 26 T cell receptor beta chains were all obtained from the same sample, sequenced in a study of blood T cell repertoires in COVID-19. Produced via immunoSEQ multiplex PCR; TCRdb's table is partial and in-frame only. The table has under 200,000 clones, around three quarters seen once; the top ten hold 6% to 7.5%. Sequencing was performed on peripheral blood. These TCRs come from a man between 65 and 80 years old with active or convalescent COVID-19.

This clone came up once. The chain's CDR3 is CASSPRVTGSDTEAFF. CDR3 in DNA: TGTGCCAGCTCACCACGGGTGACTGGGTCCGACACTGAAGCTTTCTTT. The chain uses TRBV18 and TRBJ1-1; D call uncertain. CDR1 is KGHSH, CDR2 LQKENI, per germline. Trimming left V 1 base short and J 3 bases short, with 15 bases between. There are 16 residues in the CDR3.

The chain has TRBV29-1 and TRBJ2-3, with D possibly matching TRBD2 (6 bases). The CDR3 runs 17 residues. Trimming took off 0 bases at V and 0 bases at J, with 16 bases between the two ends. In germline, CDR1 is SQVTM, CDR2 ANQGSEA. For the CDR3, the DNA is TGCAGCGTTGAAGATCGGGTGGCGGGGTCTAGCACAGATACGCAGTATTTT. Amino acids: CSVEDRVAGSSTDTQYF.

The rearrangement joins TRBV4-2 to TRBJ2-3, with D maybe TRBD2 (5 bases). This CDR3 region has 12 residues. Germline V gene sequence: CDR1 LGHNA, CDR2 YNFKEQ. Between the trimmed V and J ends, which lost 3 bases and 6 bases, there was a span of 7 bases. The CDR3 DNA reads TGTGCCAGCAGCCAGGGAGTGGATACGCAGTATTTT. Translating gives CASSQGVDTQYF.

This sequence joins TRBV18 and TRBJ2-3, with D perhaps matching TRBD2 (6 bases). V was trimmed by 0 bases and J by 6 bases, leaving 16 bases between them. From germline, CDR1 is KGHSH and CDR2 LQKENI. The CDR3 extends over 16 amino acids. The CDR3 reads CASSPPGAGWRDTQYF. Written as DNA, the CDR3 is TGTGCCAGCTCACCACCGGGAGCGGGTTGGAGGGATACGCAGTATTTT.

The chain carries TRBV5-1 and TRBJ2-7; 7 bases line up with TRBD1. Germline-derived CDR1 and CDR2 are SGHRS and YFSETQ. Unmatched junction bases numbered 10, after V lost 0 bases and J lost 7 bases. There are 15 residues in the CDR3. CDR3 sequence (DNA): TGCGCCAGCAGCTTGGCAGGGGGACAGTTCAAAGAGCAGTACTTC. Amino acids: CASSLAGGQFKEQYF.

In DNA form, the CDR3 reads TGTGCCAGCAGTGCAGGAAACTATGGCTACACCTTC. Translating gives CASSAGNYGYTF. The chain recombines TRBV6-2 or TRBV6-3 with TRBJ1-2, with D unclear. The CDR3 runs to 12 residues. The germline V gene has CDR1 MNHEY and CDR2 SVGEGT. Trimming stripped 5 bases from V and 2 bases from J, with 6 bases between.

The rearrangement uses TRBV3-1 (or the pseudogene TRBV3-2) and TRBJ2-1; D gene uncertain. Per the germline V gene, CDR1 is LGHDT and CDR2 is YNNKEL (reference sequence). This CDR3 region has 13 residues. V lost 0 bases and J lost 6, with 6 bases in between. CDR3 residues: CASSQDSGNEQFF. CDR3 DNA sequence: TGTGCCAGCAGCCAAGACAGTGGCAATGAGCAGTTCTTC.

The CDR3 DNA reads as TGCGCCAGCAGCCGACAGGGTGAAGAGACCCAGTACTTC. This encodes CASSRQGEETQYF. The chain uses TRBV5-1 and TRBJ2-5; 7 nucleotides line up with TRBD1. Germline V lookup: CDR1 SGHRS, CDR2 YFSETQ. V gave up 4 bases and J gave up 3 bases; unmatched junction bases: 3. CDR3 length equals 13 residues.

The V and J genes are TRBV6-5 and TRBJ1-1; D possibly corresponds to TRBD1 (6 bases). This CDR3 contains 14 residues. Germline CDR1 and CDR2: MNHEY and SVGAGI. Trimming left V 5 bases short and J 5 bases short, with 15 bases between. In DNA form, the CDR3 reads TGTGCCAGCAGTCCGCTCCAGGGGAGAACTGAAGCTTTCTTT. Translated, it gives CASSPLQGRTEAFF.

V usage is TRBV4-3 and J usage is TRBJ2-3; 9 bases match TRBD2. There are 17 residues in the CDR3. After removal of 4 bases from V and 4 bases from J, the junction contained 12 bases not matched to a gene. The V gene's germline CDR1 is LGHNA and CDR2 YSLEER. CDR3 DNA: TGCGCCAGCAGCCGGGGGCCCGGTAGCGGGGGATCAGATACGCAGTATTTT. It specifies CASSRGPGSGGSDTQYF.

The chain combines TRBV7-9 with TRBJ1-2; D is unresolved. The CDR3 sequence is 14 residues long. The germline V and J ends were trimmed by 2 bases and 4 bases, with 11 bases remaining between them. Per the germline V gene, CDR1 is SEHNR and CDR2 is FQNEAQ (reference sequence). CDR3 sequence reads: CASSLSGVPYGYTF. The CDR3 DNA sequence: TGTGCCAGCAGCTTATCCGGGGTGCCCTATGGCTACACCTTC.

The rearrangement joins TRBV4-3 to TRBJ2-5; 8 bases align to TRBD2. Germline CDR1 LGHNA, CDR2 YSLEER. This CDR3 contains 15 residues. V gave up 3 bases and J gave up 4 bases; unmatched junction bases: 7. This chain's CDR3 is CASSQNPGGSETQYF. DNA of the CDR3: TGCGCCAGCAGCCAGAACCCGGGGGGGTCAGAGACCCAGTACTTC.

As DNA, the CDR3 is TGTGCCAGTAGTCGGACAGGGGACGGGAACTATGGCTACACCTTC. It encodes CASSRTGDGNYGYTF. The rearrangement joins TRBV19 to TRBJ1-2, with TRBD1 matching over 9 bases. Losses at the gene ends were 5 bases for V and 2 bases for J; bases not matched to a gene: 6. CDR3 length equals 15 residues. Germline V lookup: CDR1 LNHDA, CDR2 SQIVND (reference sequence).

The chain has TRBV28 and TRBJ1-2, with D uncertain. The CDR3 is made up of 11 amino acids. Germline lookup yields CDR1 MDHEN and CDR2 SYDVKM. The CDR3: CAGGTNYGYTF. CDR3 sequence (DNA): TGTGCTGGCGGAACCAACTATGGCTACACCTTC.

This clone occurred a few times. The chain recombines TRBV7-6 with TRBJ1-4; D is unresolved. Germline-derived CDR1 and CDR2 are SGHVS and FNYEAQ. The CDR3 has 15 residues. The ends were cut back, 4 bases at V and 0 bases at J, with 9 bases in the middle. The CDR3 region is CASSSNSATNEKLFF. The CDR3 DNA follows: TGTGCCAGCAGCTCCAATAGTGCAACTAATGAAAAACTGTTTTTT.

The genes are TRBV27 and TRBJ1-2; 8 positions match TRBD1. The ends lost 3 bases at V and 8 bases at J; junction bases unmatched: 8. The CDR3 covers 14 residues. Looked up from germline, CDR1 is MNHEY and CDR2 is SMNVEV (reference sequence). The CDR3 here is CASSFIQGAQGYTF. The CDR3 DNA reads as TGTGCCAGCAGTTTCATCCAGGGGGCGCAAGGCTACACCTTC.

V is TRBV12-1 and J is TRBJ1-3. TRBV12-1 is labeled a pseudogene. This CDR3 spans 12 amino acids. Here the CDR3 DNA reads TGTGCCAGCAGCTTTGTGACTGTGAGGCGCACCTTT. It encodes CASSFVTVRRTF.

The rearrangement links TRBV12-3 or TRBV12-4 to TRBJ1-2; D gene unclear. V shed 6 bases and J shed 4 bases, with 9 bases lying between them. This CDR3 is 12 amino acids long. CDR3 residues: CASSPRGYGYTF. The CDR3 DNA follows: TGTGCCAGCAGCCCGCGGGGCTATGGCTACACCTTC.

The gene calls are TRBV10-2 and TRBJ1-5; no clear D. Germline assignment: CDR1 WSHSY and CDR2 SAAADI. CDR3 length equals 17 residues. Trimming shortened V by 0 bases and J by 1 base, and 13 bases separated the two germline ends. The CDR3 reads CASSESLAGISNQPQHF. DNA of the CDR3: TGCGCCAGCAGTGAGTCATTGGCAGGTATAAGCAATCAGCCCCAGCATTTT.

CDR3 region: CATSKGDQNIQYF. The CDR3 nucleotides are TGTGCCACCTCTAAGGGGGACCAAAACATTCAGTACTTC. The chain has TRBV15 and TRBJ2-4; possibly TRBD1 for D (6 bases). Germline CDR1 is LNHNV and CDR2 is YYDKDF (reference sequence). This CDR3 has 13 residues. Trimming stripped 8 bases from V and 5 bases from J, with 13 bases between.

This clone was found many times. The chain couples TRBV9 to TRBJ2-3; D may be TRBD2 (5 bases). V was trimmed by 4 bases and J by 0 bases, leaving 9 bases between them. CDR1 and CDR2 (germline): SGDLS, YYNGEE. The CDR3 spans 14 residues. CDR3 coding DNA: TGTGCCAGCAGCCCACGGACTAGCACAGATACGCAGTATTTT. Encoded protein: CASSPRTSTDTQYF. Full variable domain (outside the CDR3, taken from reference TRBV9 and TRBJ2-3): DSGVTQTPKHLITATGQRVTLRCSPRSGDLSVYWYQQSLDQGLQFLIQYYNGEERAKGNILERFSAQQFPDLHSELNLSSLELGDSALYFCASSPRTSTDTQYFGPGTRLTVL.

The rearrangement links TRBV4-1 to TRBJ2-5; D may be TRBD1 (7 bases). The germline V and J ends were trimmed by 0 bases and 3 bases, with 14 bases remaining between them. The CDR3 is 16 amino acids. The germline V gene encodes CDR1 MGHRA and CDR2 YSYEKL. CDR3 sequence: CASSQDQGGGEETQYF. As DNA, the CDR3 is TGCGCCAGCAGCCAAGATCAGGGGGGCGGAGAAGAGACCCAGTACTTC.

CDR3 nucleotides: TGCGCCAGCAGCTTTAGTGAGGGGAACACTGAAGCTTTCTTT. Amino acids: CASSFSEGNTEAFF. V gene TRBV5-1 combines with J gene TRBJ1-1, with D hard to call. The germline V and J ends were trimmed by 2 bases and 1 base, with 9 bases remaining between them. Germline assignment: CDR1 SGHRS and CDR2 YFSETQ. The CDR3 runs 14 residues.

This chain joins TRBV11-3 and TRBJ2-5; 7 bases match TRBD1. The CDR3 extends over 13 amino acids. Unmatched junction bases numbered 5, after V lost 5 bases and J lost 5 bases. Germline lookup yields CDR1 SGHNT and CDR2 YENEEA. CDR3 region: CASSLGQRETQYF. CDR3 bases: TGTGCCAGCAGCCTGGGACAGAGGGAGACCCAGTACTTC. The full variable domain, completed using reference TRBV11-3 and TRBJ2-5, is EAGVVQSPRYKIIEKKQPVAFWCNPISGHNTLYWYLQNLGQGPELLIRYENEEAVDDSQLPKDRFSAERLKGVDSTLKIQPAELGDSAVYLCASSLGQRETQYFGPGTRLLVL.

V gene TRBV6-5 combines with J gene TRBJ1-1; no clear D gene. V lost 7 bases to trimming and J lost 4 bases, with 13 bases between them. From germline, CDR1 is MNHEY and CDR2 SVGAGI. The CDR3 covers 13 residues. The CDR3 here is CASNRGFGTEAFF. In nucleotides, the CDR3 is TGTGCCAGCAATAGAGGGTTTGGCACTGAAGCTTTCTTT.

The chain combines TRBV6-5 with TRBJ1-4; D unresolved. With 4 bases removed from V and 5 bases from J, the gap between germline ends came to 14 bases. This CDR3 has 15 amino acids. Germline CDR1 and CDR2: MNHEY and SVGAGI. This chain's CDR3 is CASSSRRPINEKLFF. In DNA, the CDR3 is TGTGCCAGCAGTTCCCGGAGACCCATCAATGAAAAACTGTTTTTT.